A selection of T cell receptor beta chains follows, all from one sample in a study of T-cell reconstitution after alpha-beta-depleted transplantation in children. TCRdb redid the calling of the PCR reads with MiXCR, one entry per CDR3 protein. In the table there are about 470,000 distinct CDR3 sequences, over 40% of which are singletons. Material: PBMCs, obtained before TCRalphabeta/CD19-depleted stem cell transplant. These TCRs come from a girl between 2 and 10 years old with aplastic anemia, due to receive a stem cell transplant. The CDR3 runs from the conserved cysteine through the conserved F or W.

TRBV5-1	TRBJ2-1	15	CASSLVGDSYNEQFF
TRBV12-3/TRBV12-4	TRBJ1-3	14	CASSFTGARNTIYF
TRBV4-1	TRBJ2-5	15	CASSQVGLAEETQYF
TRBV28	TRBJ2-5	14	CASMGLRPKETQYF
TRBV18	TRBJ2-1	16	CASSSRAVAERIEQFF
TRBV11-2	TRBJ2-3	15	CASRLRRGRTDTQYF
TRBV20-1	TRBJ2-5	14	CSARDSRYQETQYF
TRBV4-2	TRBJ2-3	16	CASSQEWRVSTDTQYF
TRBV29-1	TRBJ2-1	17	CSVAGLAGGSIYNEQFF
TRBV3-1	TRBJ1-1	14	CASSHVRQLTEAFF
TRBV20-1	TRBJ2-1	15	CSARQTSGTGDEQFF
TRBV6-2/TRBV6-3	TRBJ2-2	17	CASSYSRVDRSTGELFF
TRBV15	TRBJ2-3	14	CATDQRGGGDTQYF
TRBV6-1	TRBJ2-7	15	CASSPRTGSRYEQYF
TRBV4-2	TRBJ1-2	17	CASSQDRRQGTNYGYTF
TRBV20-1	TRBJ2-7	14	CSASRVKGSYEQYF
TRBV25-1	TRBJ2-4	13	CATRSGAGNIQYF
TRBV20-1	TRBJ2-1	11	CSANWDNEQFF
TRBV5-6	TRBJ2-6	17	CSSAGTGDFSGANVLTF
TRBV14	TRBJ2-1	14	CASSLGGDFNEQFF
TRBV12-3/TRBV12-4	TRBJ2-3	15	CASSSRGGPADTQYF
TRBV12-3/TRBV12-4	TRBJ1-1	12	CASSSDNTEAFF
TRBV20-1	TRBJ2-1	15	CSASRSGTEGGEQFF
TRBV6-1	TRBJ2-7	14	CASSPRTSGYEQYF
TRBV7-2	TRBJ2-2	14	CASRRDYSTGELFF
TRBV5-1	TRBJ2-3	13	CASSFGSTDTQYF
TRBV4-3	TRBJ2-1	17	CASSQDMMHGSYNEQFF
TRBV7-2	TRBJ2-5	15	CASSQTRQLQETQYF
TRBV6-5	TRBJ2-3	14	CASSYDRSTDTQYF
TRBV11-2	TRBJ2-7	15	CASSTRRGGRDEQYF
TRBV11-2	TRBJ2-1	15	CASSRTSGRDNEQFF
TRBV7-9	TRBJ2-7	16	CASSKGGSGLTYEQYF
TRBV28	TRBJ2-1	12	CASRSSFGEQFF
TRBV3-1	TRBJ2-5	15	CASSPMGGKQETQYF
TRBV20-1	TRBJ2-1	12	CSASGSNNEQFF
TRBV11-1	TRBJ2-5	19	CASSLLLQRGRSHQETQYF
TRBV4-2	TRBJ2-7	15	CASSATSGRTYEQYF
TRBV7-2	TRBJ2-1	14	CASSLPVGQGGQFF
TRBV20-1	TRBJ2-7	16	CSAEQPLGVGRNEQYF
TRBV6-1	TRBJ1-1	15	CASRDTDRGNTEAFF
TRBV29-1	TRBJ2-7	13	CSVGGLGTYEQYF
TRBV9	TRBJ2-2	15	CASSTGDYSTGELFF
TRBV27	TRBJ2-3	12	CASKGGMDTQYF
TRBV6-5	TRBJ1-2	14	CASSYGTVRDGYTF
TRBV18	TRBJ2-7	15	CASSAAGGGPYEQYF
TRBV18	TRBJ2-7	12	CASSPTGSEQYF
TRBV5-1	TRBJ1-5	15	CASSRGGDGNQPQHF
TRBV4-1	TRBJ2-1	16	CASSRGTSGLYNEQFF
TRBV10-3	TRBJ2-2	18	CAISESMDSGSLTGELFF
TRBV20-1	TRBJ2-3	12	CGGNKALDTQYF
TRBV20-1	TRBJ2-7	14	CSARHRGQSYEQYF
TRBV5-1	TRBJ1-1	13	CASSLDGGTEAFF
TRBV27	TRBJ1-5	15	CASKAGHPGNQPQHF
TRBV30	TRBJ2-7	13	CAWRSSSDYEQYF
TRBV12-2	TRBJ1-3	17	CASRLKGIRSSGNTIYF
TRBV7-2	TRBJ1-2	16	CASSADPGQFNYGYTF
TRBV29-1	TRBJ1-4	16	CSAGGVRGGLGEKLFF